Detailed here is one TCR beta chain. Its specificity is not known. The germline V gene encodes CDR1 SGHTA and CDR2 FQGTGA. V was cut by 2 bases and J by 6 bases, with 13 bases left in between. CDR3 length: 14 residues. The record originates from a study of T-cell memory formation after mild COVID-19. Study-level information: TCR clusters mostly belonged to single donors.

TCRdb independently ran MiXCR on the 5' RACE reads; one entry per CDR3 protein. The sample holds 300,000 to 400,000 distinct CDR3 sequences, approximately 27% seen once. Study-wide findings and caveats: Certain responding clones were present in pre-infection memory, suggesting participation of cross-reactive memory. Day 15 to 85 contracting clones showed balanced CD4/CD8; later expanders leaned CD4+. Those CD4+ clones that contracted were mainly in CM and EM (CD8+ ones in EMRA).

The sequence was obtained from an adult woman who had mild COVID-19 (a few samples of this study predate the infection). Cell type and time point are not known. The sequenced sample consisted of PBMCs or a T cell subset sorted from them (not recorded which). The chain combines TRBV7-3 with TRBJ1-1; no definite D call. The CDR3 here is CASSLWPGRAEAFF. The DNA of the CDR3 is TGTGCCAGCAGCTTATGGCCGGGTCGCGCTGAAGCTTTCTTT.